The T cell receptor beta chain under discussion was sequenced for a study of CXCR3-negative and CXCR3-positive naive CD8 T cells. General study findings and limits: The study found more hydrophobic TRB CDR3s in CXCR3-positive naive cells than in CXCR3-negative naive cells. Naive subsets had comparable surface CD5, so TRB CDR3 properties gauged TCR strength. Cryopreservation partially decreased CXCR3 expression, and most assays used fresh PBMCs. Diversity in memory CD8+ cells fell much lower than the comparably high levels seen in both naive subsets.

In regard to this clonotype: Its antigen is not identified.

cDNA libraries for TRB were generated by 5' RACE incorporating UMI labels. For each CDR3 protein, TCRdb gives one entry from its re-call of the 5' RACE reads, without DNA. Here the sample table reports about 120,000 distinct CDR3 sequences. CD45RO-CCR7+CD27+CD95- marked naive CD8+ T cells. CDR1 is SEHNR, CDR2 FQNEAQ, per germline (reference sequence). The CDR3 is 13 residues long. The sequenced sample was naive CXCR3+ CD8+ T cells from blood. Subset meaning: CD45RO-CCR7+CD27+CD95- naive CD8+ T cells expressing CXCR3 (TNR3+). This TCR was recovered from a human donor in good health. Some clones in this sample may be carry-over from other donors' samples. The chain links TRBV7-9 to TRBJ2-7; lacking DNA, the TRBD1 call made by TCRdb goes unchecked. CDR3: CASSEGGRAEQYF.